Listed below are T cell receptor beta chains from one sample, sequenced in a study of Ad26.COV2.S vaccination and SARS-CoV-2 variants. Repertoires were generated with immunoSEQ multiplex PCR, while TCRdb's copy carries only in-frame clones and drops some. This table holds more than 300,000 clones, around four fifths found once. The sequenced sample was peripheral blood, obtained in a trial of Ad26.COV2.S vaccine versus placebo. These receptors came from a person between 18 and 60 years old who received the Ad26.COV2.S COVID-19 vaccine or a placebo. CDR3s include the opening cysteine and the closing phenylalanine or tryptophan. The order of the fields is V gene, J gene, D gene, clone size, CDR3 protein, CDR3 DNA. A D gene is named only where the DNA matches it firmly. Clone size, where shown, is once, few, many, or a class for clones that have expanded.

>TRBV28|TRBJ1-1|NA|NA
CASSLTQGQLGNTEAFF
TGTGCCAGCAGTTTAACCCAGGGTCAGCTTGGGAACACTGAAGCTTTCTTT
>TRBV15|TRBJ2-1|TRBD2|once
CATSRDLAGGLYEQFF
TGTGCCACCAGCAGAGATTTGGCGGGGGGGCTTTATGAGCAGTTCTTC
>TRBV11-2|TRBJ2-7|NA|NA
CASSLVYFHEQYF
TGTGCCAGCAGCTTAGTTTACTTTCACGAGCAGTACTTC
>TRBV28|TRBJ2-1|TRBD2|NA
CASRTTSGGASEQFF
TGTGCCAGCAGAACGACTAGCGGGGGGGCCTCTGAGCAGTTCTTC
>TRBV5-6|TRBJ2-7|TRBD1|NA
CASSFDRVGGEQYF
TGTGCCAGCAGCTTTGACAGGGTAGGGGGAGAGCAGTACTTC
>TRBV7-2|TRBJ2-7|NA|NA
CASSPDGYEQYF
TGTGCCAGCAGCCCGGACGGCTACGAGCAGTACTTC
>TRBV5-1|TRBJ2-3|TRBD2|NA
CATCAGTSDTYSTDTQYF
TGCGCCACTTGCGCCGGGACTAGCGATACCTATAGCACAGATACGCAGTATTTT
>TRBV10-3|TRBJ2-3|TRBD2|NA
CAISETSGVTDTQYF
TGTGCCATCAGTGAGACTAGCGGGGTCACAGATACGCAGTATTTT
>TRBV7-6|TRBJ2-1|NA|NA
CASSSPNRGLDEQFF
TGTGCCAGCAGCTCCCCAAACCGGGGTCTAGATGAGCAGTTCTTC
>TRBV4-2|TRBJ2-3|NA|NA
CASRYGPAGDTQYF
TGTGCCAGCAGATATGGGCCTGCGGGAGATACGCAGTATTTT
>TRBV27|TRBJ1-5|TRBD1|NA
CASSPDRGYNQPQHF
TGTGCCAGCAGTCCGGACAGGGGATACAATCAGCCCCAGCATTTT
>TRBV11-3|TRBJ2-5|NA|NA
CASSLGETQYF
TGTGCCAGCAGCTTGGGGGAGACCCAGTACTTC
>TRBV2|TRBJ1-4|NA|NA
CASSEARGGWGKLFF
TGTGCCAGCAGTGAAGCGCGAGGGGGTTGGGGAAAACTGTTTTTT